The text below deals with one T cell receptor (beta chain). Method: immunoSEQ multiplex PCR; TCRdb's copy keeps in-frame clones and lacks some. Here the sample spans around 450,000 clones, around 89% being singletons. This sample was included in a study of Ad26.COV2.S vaccination and SARS-CoV-2 variants. The CDR3 totals 15 residues. The germline CDR1 and CDR2 sequences are MDHEN and SYDVKM. The ends lost 4 bases at V and 5 bases at J; junction bases unmatched: 8. Specified treatment: approximately 18 received Ad26.COV2.S at low or high dose, single or two shots; 5 received placebo; per-sample allocation not given. Collection of samples fell on day 63 after the first vaccine or placebo injection. An Ad26 vector expressing Wuhan-strain SARS-CoV-2 spike served as the vaccine.

Source: peripheral blood, taken in a trial of Ad26.COV2.S vaccine versus placebo. The clonotype comes from a person between 18 and 60 years old who received the Ad26.COV2.S COVID-19 vaccine or a placebo. The chain links TRBV28 to TRBJ2-7, with 10 bases aligning to TRBD1. CDR3 region: CASSSRGTGAHEQYF. The CDR3 DNA reads as TGTGCCAGCAGTTCGCGCGGGACAGGGGCCCACGAGCAGTACTTC.